This T cell receptor (beta chain) was identified in a study of T-cell memory formation after mild COVID-19 (dated by TCRdb to 2020 to 2022). Describing the broader study: TCR sequence clusters from the two donors were found to be largely donor specific. Longitudinal TCRalpha and TCRbeta repertoire sequencing tracked T-cell clones expanding and contracting after mild COVID-19 in a couple of donors. Two young, previously healthy adult volunteers, one female and one male, were included in the cohort. Results the study describes overall, beyond this receptor: The detection of some responding clones in pre-infection memory suggests that pre-existing cross-reactive memory T cells joined the SARS-CoV-2 response. SARS-CoV-2 specificity of the second-wave clones peaking on day 37 was not confirmed. Contracting CD4+ clones were located mainly in the CM and EM memory subsets, whereas CD8+ clones were found to be enriched in EMRA. Clones contracting from day 15 to 85 had balanced CD4/CD8 phenotypes, while a second wave expanding from day 15 to 37 was biased towards CD4+. Only a couple of mild cases were covered by the study, and larger cohorts that include severe cases with pre-infection samples were considered necessary.

Ficoll-Paque density gradient centrifugation was the method used to isolate PBMCs. The germline V gene (reference sequence) provides CDR1 SEHNR and CDR2 FQNEAQ. Measured from the cysteine to the phenylalanine, the CDR3 is 16 residues long. This entry keeps only the CDR3 DNA: 48 bases, framed from base 1. V lost 7 bases and J lost 3 bases; the stretch between them is 19 bases long. The sequencer was an Illumina NovaSeq 6000. TCRalpha and TCRbeta cDNA libraries were constructed by 5'RACE with constant-segment primers, with sample barcodes and unique molecular identifiers being introduced. Trizol reagent was used to extract RNA from every sample. Amplification of the libraries took two PCR steps, and the second step added a second sample barcode plus Illumina TruSeq adapters. The libraries were sequenced on an Illumina NovaSeq using 2 x 150 bp paired-end reads. Concerning the study's data processing: Reads were demultiplexed and collapsed into UMI-guided consensus sequences with migec v1.2.7. Using mixcr v2.1.11, the UMI consensuses were aligned to TRA and TRB V and J templates and assembled into clonotypes. Expanded or contracted clonotypes were those called significant by both edgeR and NoisET, with noise models trained on biological replicates. For edgeR calls, the thresholds were a false discovery rate-adjusted p below 0.01 and a log2 fold-change of 1. As an exploratory analysis of dynamics, max-normalized trajectories of the 1000 most abundant clonotypes were examined with PCA combined with hierarchical clustering. The CD4 or CD8 phenotype of responding clones was assigned using the separately sequenced CD4+ and CD8+ repertoires. Using fastp trimming at Q25 and MiXCR clonotype assembly, TCRdb reanalyzed the public sequencing data and kept in-frame beta chains. Rows matching on CDR3 protein sequence are summarized as one entry with the most common DNA and genes. It is TCRdb's table, rather than the study itself, that gives the V and J calls and clone size. For this sample there are some 200,000 distinct CDR3 sequences; about 21% appear just once. The ten largest clones take up 20% to 25% of the sample.

A word on this clonotype: Its binding antigen is unknown. No quality values exist for individual bases; no much larger clone is one base distant.

Sequenced input: PBMCs or a T cell subset sorted from them (not recorded which). The rearrangement joined TRBV7-9 to TRBJ2-1; tentative D gene TRBD1, with 6 bases matching. The clonotype originates from an adult woman who had mild COVID-19 (a few samples of this study predate the infection). The sample titles of this study are shuffled in the database, so cell type and time point are left out; the donor was told from shared clones. For the CDR3, the sequence is CASTSPPTGHYNEQFF. The DNA sequence reads TGTGCCAGCACCTCCCCCCCAACAGGGCACTACAATGAGCAGTTCTTC.